This T cell receptor (beta chain) is from a study of CD8+ T cells in alopecia areata. Background on the study: Treatment of the treated patients consisted of oral tofacitinib, 5 to 10 mg twice daily. Treatment with tofacitinib (6 to 18 months) was followed by 6 months off drug. Study-wide results and limits: Expanded CD8+ clones among the top 100, and scalp clonality, were significantly decreased by tofacitinib.

Turning to this clone: The target antigen is unknown.

Treatment described: oral pan-JAK inhibitor, 5-10 mg twice daily. PBMCs served as the source from which CD4+ and CD8+ T cells were sorted. CDR3 size: 14 residues. Germline-derived CDR1 and CDR2 are SEHNR and FQNEAQ (reference sequence). V was pared by 4 bases and J by 5 bases, with 7 bases of the junction left unmatched. Isolated RNA was reverse transcribed into cDNA used as the sequencing template. The method was immunoSEQ multiplex PCR; TCRdb's version includes in-frame clones alone and lacks a portion of them. The sample consists of more than 95,000 clones, about 61% of them appearing once. Source: CD8+ T cells sorted from blood, taken at week 4, from a patient treated with tofacitinib. The chain is built from TRBV7-9 and TRBJ2-7, with 8 bases lining up with TRBD1. This sequence was found in a human donor with alopecia areata. CDR3 in DNA: TGTGCCAGCAGCTCCGGACAGGGTCTCAACGAGCAGTACTTC. It codes for CASSSGQGLNEQYF.